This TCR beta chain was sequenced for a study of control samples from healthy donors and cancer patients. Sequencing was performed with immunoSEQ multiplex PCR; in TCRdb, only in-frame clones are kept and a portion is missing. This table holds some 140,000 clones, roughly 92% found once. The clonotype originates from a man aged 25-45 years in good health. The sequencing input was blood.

The DNA for the CDR3 is TGTGCCAGCAGCCAGTTGGGACAAACCACAGATACGCAGTATTTT. Protein: CASSQLGQTTDTQYF. V is TRBV4-2 and J is TRBJ2-3; a possible D gene is TRBD1 (6 bases). The V gene's germline CDR1 is LGHNA and CDR2 YNFKEQ. CDR3 length: 15 amino acids. With 3 bases removed from V and 2 bases from J, the gap between germline ends came to 12 bases.